The 10 T cell receptor beta chains below were found in one sample sequenced in a study of CD8 T cells in ankylosing spondylitis. TCRdb fed the 5' RACE reads into MiXCR, producing one record per CDR3 protein. Counted here are roughly 230,000 distinct CDR3 sequences, more than 9% occurring once; the ten biggest clones make up 2.6%. Sequencing was done on a sample of blood, either unsorted or a sorted T cell fraction (not recorded which). All receptors derive from a male donor with ankylosing spondylitis or in good health (not recorded which).

This clonotype was counted between two and nine times. V and J are TRBV19 and TRBJ2-1, with TRBD2 identical over 8 bases. The V gene's germline CDR1 is LNHDA and CDR2 SQIVND (reference sequence). The trim removed 7 bases at V and 2 bases at J, leaving 4 bases unmatched. The CDR3 is made up of 14 amino acids. The CDR3: CASNRGGTYNEQFF. The CDR3 region has the DNA TGTGCCAGTAATCGGGGGGGAACCTACAATGAGCAGTTCTTC.

This clonotype occurred many times. This sequence joins TRBV12-3 or TRBV12-4 and TRBJ1-2; 7 bases agree with TRBD1. V trimming: 3 bases; J trimming: 7 bases; junction bases outside the gene matches: 5. This CDR3 has 13 residues. CDR3 coding DNA: TGTGCCAGCAGTTTGACAGGGCAGGGTGGCTACACCTTC. Translation gives CASSLTGQGGYTF.

The V call is TRBV5-1, the J call TRBJ2-3; 8 bases are a match to TRBD1. Germline CDR1 reads SGHRS; CDR2 reads YFSETQ. After removal of 9 bases from V and 1 base from J, the junction contained 4 bases not matched to a gene. There are 13 residues in the CDR3. CDR3 in DNA: TGCGCCAATTCGGACAGGGGCACAGATACGCAGTATTTT. It is translated as CANSDRGTDTQYF.

J is TRBJ2-7 and V is TRBV20-1; D is unclear. Germline CDR1 reads DFQATT; CDR2 reads SNEGSKA (reference sequence). This CDR3 has 13 residues. The V end lost 3 bases, the J end lost 5 bases, and 14 bases lay between the germline ends. The CDR3 reads CSASLARSDEQYF. The CDR3 DNA reads TGCAGTGCTAGTTTAGCCAGGTCCGACGAGCAGTACTTC.

This clonotype was seen many times. This chain joins TRBV6-1 and TRBJ2-3; weak D call: TRBD2 (5 bases). Trimming shortened V by 6 bases and J by 9 bases, and 22 bases separated the two germline ends. The CDR3 is made up of 15 amino acids. Per germline, CDR1 MNHNS and CDR2 SASEGT. CDR3 amino acids: CASSPPMERERTQYF. CDR3 in DNA: TGTGCCAGCAGCCCTCCGATGGAGAGGGAACGCACGCAGTATTTT.

This clonotype was seen a handful of times. V gene TRBV7-2 combines with J gene TRBJ1-2; D is possibly TRBD1 (5 bases). Per the germline V gene, CDR1 is SGHTA and CDR2 is FQGNSA. The CDR3 is 15 residues long. The V end lost 4 bases, the J end lost 4 bases, and 16 bases lay between the germline ends. CDR3 amino acids: CASSSLGGSGYGYTF. As DNA, the CDR3 is TGTGCCAGCAGCTCCCTCGGGGGAAGCGGCTATGGCTACACCTTC.

This clonotype was detected many times. V and J are TRBV20-1 and TRBJ2-7; D is ambiguous. Trimming cost V 0 bases and J 4 bases, with 13 bases left between them. This CDR3 has 14 amino acids. CDR1 is DFQATT and CDR2 is SNEGSKA in the germline V gene (reference sequence). CDR3 residues: CSARDLGNPYEQYF. Here the CDR3 DNA reads TGCAGTGCTAGAGATTTGGGGAACCCGTACGAGCAGTACTTC.

This clonotype was seen repeatedly, ten times or more. This chain connects TRBV15 to TRBJ2-1, with 8 bases matching TRBD2. The length of the CDR3 is 15 residues. V dropped 3 bases and J dropped 2; count of bases not matched to a gene: 3. In germline, CDR1 is LNHNV, CDR2 YYDKDF (reference sequence). Written as DNA, the CDR3 is TGTGCCACCAGCAGTAGCGGGGTGACCTACAATGAGCAGTTCTTC. Translated: CATSSSGVTYNEQFF. The full variable domain, its missing parts supplied by reference TRBV15 and TRBJ2-1, is DAMVIQNPRYQVTQFGKPVTLSCSQTLNHNVMYWYQQKSSQAPKLLFHYYDKDFNNEADTPDNFQSRRPNTSFCFLDIRSPGLGDTAMYLCATSSSGVTYNEQFFGPGTRLTVL.

This clonotype was observed at least ten times. The CDR3 here is CSVDPPRDSLTNYEQYF. CDR3 nucleotides: TGCAGCGTTGACCCCCCCAGAGACAGCCTGACTAACTACGAGCAGTACTTC. V usage is TRBV29-1 and J usage is TRBJ2-7; D is tentatively TRBD1 or TRBD2 (5 bases each). The CDR3 has 17 amino acids. V shed 3 bases and J shed 3 bases, with 24 bases lying between them. CDR1 SQVTM and CDR2 ANQGSEA come from the germline V gene.

This clonotype occurred many times. V usage is TRBV20-1 and J usage is TRBJ2-2; D unclear. CDR3 size: 11 residues. Germline loops: CDR1 DFQATT, CDR2 SNEGSKA (reference sequence). Trimming took off 6 bases at V and 8 bases at J, with 10 bases between the two ends. CDR3 loop: CSALAGGELFF. The CDR3 region has the DNA TGCAGTGCCTTAGCCGGAGGGGAGCTGTTTTTT.